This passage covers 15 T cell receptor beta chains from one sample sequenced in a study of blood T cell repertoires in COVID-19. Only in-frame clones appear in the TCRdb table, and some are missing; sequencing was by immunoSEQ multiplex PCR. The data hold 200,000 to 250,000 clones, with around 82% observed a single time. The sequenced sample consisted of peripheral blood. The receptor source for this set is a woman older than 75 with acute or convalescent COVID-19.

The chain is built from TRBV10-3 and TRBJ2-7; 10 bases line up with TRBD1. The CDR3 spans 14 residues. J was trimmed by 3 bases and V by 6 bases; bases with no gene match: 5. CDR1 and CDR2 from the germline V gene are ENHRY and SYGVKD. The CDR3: CAIRPGQGIYEQYF. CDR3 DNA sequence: TGTGCCATCAGGCCGGGACAGGGGATCTACGAGCAGTACTTC.

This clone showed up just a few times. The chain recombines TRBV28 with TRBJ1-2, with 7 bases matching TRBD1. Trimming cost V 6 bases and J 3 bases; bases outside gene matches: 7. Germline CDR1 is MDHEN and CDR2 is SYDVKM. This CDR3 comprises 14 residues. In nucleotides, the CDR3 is TGTGCCAGCAGGATCCGGGACAGTTACTATGGCTACACCTTC. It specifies CASRIRDSYYGYTF.

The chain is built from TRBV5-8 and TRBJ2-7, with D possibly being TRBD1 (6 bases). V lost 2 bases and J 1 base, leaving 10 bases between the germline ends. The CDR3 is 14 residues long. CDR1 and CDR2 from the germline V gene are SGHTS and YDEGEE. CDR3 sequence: CASSLQGNSYEQYF. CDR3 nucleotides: TGTGCCAGCAGCTTACAGGGTAATTCCTACGAGCAGTACTTC.

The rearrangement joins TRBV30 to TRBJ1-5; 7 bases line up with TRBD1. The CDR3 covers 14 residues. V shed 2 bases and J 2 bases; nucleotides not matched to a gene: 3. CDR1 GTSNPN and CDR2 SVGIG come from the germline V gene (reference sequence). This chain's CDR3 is CAWSPDRGNQPQHF. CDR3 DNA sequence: TGTGCCTGGAGTCCTGACAGGGGCAATCAGCCCCAGCATTTT.

CDR3 amino acids: CASRRHGNTGELFF. Written as DNA, the CDR3 is TGTGCCAGCAGACGACACGGGAACACCGGGGAGCTGTTTTTT. The chain employs TRBV6-5 and TRBJ2-2, with D unresolved. V was shortened by 6 bases and J by 1 base, with 9 bases between the two germline ends. Germline values: CDR1 MNHEY, CDR2 SVGAGI. This CDR3 contains 14 residues.

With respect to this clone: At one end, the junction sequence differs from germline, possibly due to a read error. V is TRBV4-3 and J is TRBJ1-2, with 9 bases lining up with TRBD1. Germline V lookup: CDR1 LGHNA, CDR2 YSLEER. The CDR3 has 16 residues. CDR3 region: CASSQDSGTGNYGYTF. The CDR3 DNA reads TGCGCCAGCAGCCAAGACTCCGGGACAGGGAACTACGGCTACACCTTC.

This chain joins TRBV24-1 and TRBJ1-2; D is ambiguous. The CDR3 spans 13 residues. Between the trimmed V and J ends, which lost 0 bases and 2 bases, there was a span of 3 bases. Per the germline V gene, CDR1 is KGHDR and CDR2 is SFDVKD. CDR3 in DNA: TGTGCCACCAGTGATTTGACAAACTATGGCTACACCTTC. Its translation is CATSDLTNYGYTF.

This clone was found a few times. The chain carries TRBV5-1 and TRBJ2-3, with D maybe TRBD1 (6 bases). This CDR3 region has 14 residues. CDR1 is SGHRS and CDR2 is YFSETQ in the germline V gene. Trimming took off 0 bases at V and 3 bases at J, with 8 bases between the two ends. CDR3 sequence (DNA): TGCGCCAGCAGCTTGGAGGGGACAACAGATACGCAGTATTTT. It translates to CASSLEGTTDTQYF.

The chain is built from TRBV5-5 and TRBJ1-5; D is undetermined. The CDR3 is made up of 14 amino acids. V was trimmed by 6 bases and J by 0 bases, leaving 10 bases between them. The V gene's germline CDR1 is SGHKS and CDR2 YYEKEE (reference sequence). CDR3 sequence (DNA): TGTGCCAGCACCCGACGGGATAGCAATCAGCCCCAGCATTTT. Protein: CASTRRDSNQPQHF.

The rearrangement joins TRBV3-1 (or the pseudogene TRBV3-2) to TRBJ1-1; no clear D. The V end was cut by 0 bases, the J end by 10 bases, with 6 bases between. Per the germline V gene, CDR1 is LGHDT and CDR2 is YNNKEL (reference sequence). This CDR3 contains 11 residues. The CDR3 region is CASSQEKLAFF. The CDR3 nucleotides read TGTGCCAGCAGCCAAGAAAAGCTAGCTTTCTTT.

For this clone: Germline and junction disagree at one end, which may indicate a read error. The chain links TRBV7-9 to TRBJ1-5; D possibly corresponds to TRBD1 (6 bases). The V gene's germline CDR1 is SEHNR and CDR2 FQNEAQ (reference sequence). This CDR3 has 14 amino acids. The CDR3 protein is CASSQDRSNLPQHF. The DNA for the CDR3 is TGTGCCAGCAGCCAAGACAGGTCCAATCTGCCCCAGCATTTT. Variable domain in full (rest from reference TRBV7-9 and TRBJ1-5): DTGVSQNPRHKITKRGQNVTFRCDPISEHNRLYWYRQTLGQGPEFLTYFQNEAQLEKSRLLSDRFSAERPKGSFSTLEIQRTEQGDSAMYLCASSQDRSNLPQHFGDGTRLSIL.

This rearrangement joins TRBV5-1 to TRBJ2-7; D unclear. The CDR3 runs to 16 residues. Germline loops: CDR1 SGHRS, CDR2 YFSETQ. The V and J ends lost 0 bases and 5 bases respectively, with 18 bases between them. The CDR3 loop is CASSLGLERGIDEQYF. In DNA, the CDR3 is TGCGCCAGCAGCTTGGGTCTCGAGCGAGGAATCGACGAGCAGTACTTC.

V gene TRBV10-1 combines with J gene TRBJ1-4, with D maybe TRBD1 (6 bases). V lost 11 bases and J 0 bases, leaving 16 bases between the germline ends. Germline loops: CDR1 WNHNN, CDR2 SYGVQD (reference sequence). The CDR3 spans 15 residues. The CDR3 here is CACQRTAATNEKLFF. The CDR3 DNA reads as TGCGCCTGTCAAAGGACAGCCGCAACTAATGAAAAACTGTTTTTT.

The CDR3 is CASSFGPRPGQSSGNTIYF. CDR3 nucleotides: TGTGCCAGCAGCTTTGGACCCCGGCCGGGACAATCCTCTGGAAACACCATATATTTT. The J gene is TRBJ1-3, the V gene TRBV11-3, with TRBD1 as a possible D gene (6 bases). V was cut by 3 bases and J by 0 bases, with 21 bases left in between. Germline loops: CDR1 SGHNT, CDR2 YENEEA. This CDR3 contains 19 residues.

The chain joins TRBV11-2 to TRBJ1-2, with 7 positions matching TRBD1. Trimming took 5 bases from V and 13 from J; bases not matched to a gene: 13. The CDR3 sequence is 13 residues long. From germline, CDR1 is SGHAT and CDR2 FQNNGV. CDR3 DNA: TGTGCCAGCAGCCACGGAGGGGGACAGCCACTCACCTTC. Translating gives CASSHGGGQPLTF.